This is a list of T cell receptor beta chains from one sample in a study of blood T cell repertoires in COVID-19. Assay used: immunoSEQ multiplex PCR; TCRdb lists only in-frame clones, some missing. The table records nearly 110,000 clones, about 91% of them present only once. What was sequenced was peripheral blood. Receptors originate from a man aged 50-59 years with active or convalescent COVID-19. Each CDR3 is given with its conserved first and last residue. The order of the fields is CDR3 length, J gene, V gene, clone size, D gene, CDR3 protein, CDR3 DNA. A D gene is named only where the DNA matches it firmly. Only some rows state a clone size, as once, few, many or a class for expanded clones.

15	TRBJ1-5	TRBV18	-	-	CASSLSDSGNQPQHF	TGTGCCAGCTCACTTTCGGACAGCGGCAATCAGCCCCAGCATTTT
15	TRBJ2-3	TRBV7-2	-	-	CASSLDGTSTDTQYF	TGTGCCAGCAGCTTAGACGGGACTAGCACAGATACGCAGTATTTT
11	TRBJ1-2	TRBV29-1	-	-	CSVEERYGYTF	TGCAGCGTTGAGGAGAGATATGGCTACACCTTC
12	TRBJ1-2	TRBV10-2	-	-	CASSEWGEGYTF	TGCGCCAGCAGTGAATGGGGGGAAGGCTACACCTTC
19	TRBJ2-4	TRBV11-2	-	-	CASSLGSRMAPITGNIQYF	TGTGCCAGCAGCTTAGGCTCTAGAATGGCACCAATTACGGGAAACATTCAGTACTTC
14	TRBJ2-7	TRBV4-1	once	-	CASSRGPGSIEQYF	TGCGCCAGCAGCCGTGGCCCCGGGAGCATCGAGCAGTACTTC
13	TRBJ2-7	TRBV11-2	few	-	CASSLGGDYEQYF	TGTGCCAGCAGCTTAGGGGGCGACTACGAGCAGTACTTC
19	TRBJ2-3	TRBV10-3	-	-	CATRAGGLYLQGGTDTQYF	TGTGCCACCAGAGCGGGTGGTTTGTACTTACAGGGGGGGACAGATACGCAGTATTTT
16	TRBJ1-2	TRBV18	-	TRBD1	CASSREGAATNYGYTF	TGTGCCAGCTCCCGGGAGGGGGCTGCGACCAACTATGGCTACACCTTC
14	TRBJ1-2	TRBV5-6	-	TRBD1	CASRPGTGSGGYTF	TGTGCCAGCAGGCCCGGGACAGGGAGCGGTGGCTACACCTTC
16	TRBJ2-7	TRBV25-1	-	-	CASSEGTQLEGYEQYF	TGTGCCAGCAGTGAGGGGACTCAACTCGAGGGGTACGAGCAGTACTTC